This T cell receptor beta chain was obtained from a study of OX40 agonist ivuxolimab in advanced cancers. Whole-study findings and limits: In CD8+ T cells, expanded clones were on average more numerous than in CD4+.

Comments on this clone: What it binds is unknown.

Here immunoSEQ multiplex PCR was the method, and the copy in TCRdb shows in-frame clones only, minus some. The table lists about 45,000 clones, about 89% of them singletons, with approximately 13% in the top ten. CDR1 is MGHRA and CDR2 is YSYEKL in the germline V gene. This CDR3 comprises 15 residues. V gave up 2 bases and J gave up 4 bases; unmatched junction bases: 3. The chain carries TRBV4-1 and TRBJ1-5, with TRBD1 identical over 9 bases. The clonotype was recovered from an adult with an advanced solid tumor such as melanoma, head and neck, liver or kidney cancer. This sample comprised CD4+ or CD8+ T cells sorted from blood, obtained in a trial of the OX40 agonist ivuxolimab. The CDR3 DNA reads TGCGCCAGCAGCCAATACGGGACAGGGAATCAGCCCCAGCATTTT. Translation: CASSQYGTGNQPQHF.